This T cell receptor (beta chain) derives from a study of OX40 agonist ivuxolimab in advanced cancers. Regarding the complete study: Ivuxolimab was an agonistic, fully human IgG2 monoclonal antibody directed against OX40 (CD134), a costimulatory receptor. Intravenous ivuxolimab was administered to patients every 2 weeks at six dose levels: 0.01, 0.1, 0.3, 1.5, 3 and 10 mg/kg. Of the roughly 54 dose-escalation patients, hepatocellular carcinoma was present in some 19, melanoma in approximately 15, renal cell carcinoma in 9 and head and neck cancer in 9. In the dose-escalation cohort, 75% to 85% of patients were male, and the mean age was 60 years with a range of roughly 20 to 80. Patients were allowed to have had prior anti-PD-1, anti-PD-L1 or anti-CTLA-4 therapy, and around 40% of the dose-escalation patients had previously received checkpoint inhibitors. Three dose-escalation patients achieved partial responses, one with hepatocellular carcinoma and two with cutaneous melanoma. Peripheral TCRbeta sequencing was intended to test whether TCR sequence diversity was altered and clonal T-cell expansion was caused by ivuxolimab. The paper describes the monotherapy dose-escalation part (N = 52 patients) of the phase I trial of ivuxolimab.

Trimmed from V: 6 bases; trimmed from J: 6 bases; junction bases lacking a gene match: 11. Its CDR3 holds 15 amino acids, cysteine through phenylalanine. Of all the DNA, just the CDR3 is kept, 45 bases in frame from base 1. As encoded in the germline V gene, CDR1 is SGHAT while CDR2 is FQNNGV. To sequence the TCRbeta CDR3 region, genomic DNA was isolated from the sorted cells. The immunoSEQ Assay was used for sequencing of TCRbeta CDR3 regions. TCRdb took over this immuneACCESS table, retaining in-frame rearrangements with V and J assigned. Such tables are incomplete; in checked studies, under half of the missing clones stem from an unresolved V gene, and the remainder is unexplained. The sample table shows 55,000 to 65,000 clones, and 82% are seen once. Under 0.65% of the sample belongs to the ten largest clones. General conclusions and limits of the study: Low levels of normalized T-cell clonal expansion were also shown by some nonresponding patients. After ivuxolimab, CD8+ T cells had more expanded clones than CD4+ T cells on average. At doses of 0.1 to 3.0 mg/kg, clonal expansion of both CD4+ and CD8+ blood T cells was observed from baseline to week 6. In partial responders in the 0.1-3.0 mg/kg groups, normalized peripheral clonal expansion was found to be among the lowest, especially among CD8+ T cells. Which antigens the clonally expanded peripheral T cells were specific for was not determined.

In the case of this clone: Its antigen specificity is not known. Within one base of it there is no much larger clone, and no base qualities were kept.

The trial excluded patients who had a history of autoimmune disease or were on systemic immunosuppression. In every dose cohort, peripheral blood was drawn for TCR sequencing at baseline, cycle 4 day 1, and cycle 7 day 1. The samples were taken from a phase I, first-in-human, multicenter, open-label dose-escalation trial of ivuxolimab. Adults with locally advanced or metastatic melanoma, renal cell, hepatocellular, or head and neck squamous cell carcinoma were enrolled in the trial. Before TCR sequencing, CD4+ and CD8+ T cells were separately sorted from peripheral blood. This sample comprised CD4+ or CD8+ T cells sorted from blood, obtained in a trial of the OX40 agonist ivuxolimab. The V and J segments used are TRBV11-2 and TRBJ1-5, with TRBD1 identical over 7 junction bases. The receptor was isolated from an adult with an advanced solid tumor such as melanoma, head and neck, liver or kidney cancer. Here is the DNA: TGTGCCAGCAGTTCCGACAGGGAGGTCGGTCAGCCCCAGCATTTT. Its coded protein is CASSSDREVGQPQHF.